These 20 T cell receptor beta chains share one sample of origin, sequenced in a study of CD8+CD57+ T cells in acquired aplastic anemia (dated by TCRdb to the late 2010s). Sequencing was performed on an Illumina HiSeq 2000. TCR beta VDJ combination and CDR3 sequence profiling used genomic DNA as the template. TCRdb itself trimmed the public reads at Q25 with fastp, ran MiXCR and retained productive beta chains. For every CDR3 protein sequence, its rows merge into one entry that carries the most common genes and DNA. The sample table records approximately 70,000 distinct CDR3 sequences; about 50% of these occur just once. The top ten clones comprise 2% to 2.5% of the sample. The sample was sorted CD4+, CD8+, or CD8+CD57+ T cells (not recorded which) from PBMCs. These receptor sequences come from a human donor in good health, serving as a control.

This rearrangement joins TRBV29-1 to TRBJ1-4; D remains unclear. Per germline, CDR1 SQVTM and CDR2 ANQGSEA. This CDR3 is 11 amino acids long. Between the trimmed V and J ends, which lost 4 bases and 6 bases, there was a span of 6 bases. CDR3 in DNA: TGCAGCGTTGTGGCTTATGAAAAACTGTTTTTT. Protein product: CSVVAYEKLFF.

This sequence joins TRBV7-2 and TRBJ2-3; D possibly corresponds to TRBD2 (6 bases). Trimming took off 0 bases at V and 2 bases at J, with 15 bases between the two ends. The CDR3 totals 17 residues. Germline V gene data show CDR1 as SGHTA and CDR2 as FQGNSA. The CDR3 protein is CASSLARRGGNTDTQYF. In nucleotides, the CDR3 is TGTGCCAGCAGCTTAGCCAGGCGGGGAGGAAACACAGATACGCAGTATTTT.

This CDR3 is CASSIPLMNTEAFF. For the CDR3, the DNA is TGTGCCAGTAGTATTCCACTTATGAACACTGAAGCTTTCTTT. The V call is TRBV19, the J call TRBJ1-1, with D uncertain. The V end was cut by 3 bases, the J end by 0 bases, with 8 bases between. The CDR3 has 14 amino acids. Germline values: CDR1 LNHDA, CDR2 SQIVND (reference sequence).

V and J are TRBV15 and TRBJ1-1; D unclear. Germline V gene lookup returns CDR1 LNHNV and CDR2 YYDKDF (reference sequence). V lost 4 bases, J lost 1 base, and 13 bases lay in between. This CDR3 spans 15 amino acids. This CDR3 reads CATSTPWAGNTEAFF. The CDR3, as DNA: TGTGCCACCAGCACACCCTGGGCAGGGAACACTGAAGCTTTCTTT.

This clonotype has ten or more counts. This chain links TRBV20-1 with TRBJ2-1; maybe TRBD2 (5 bases). The CDR3 runs to 15 residues. V was trimmed by 6 bases and J by 4 bases, leaving 19 bases between them. Germline lookup yields CDR1 DFQATT and CDR2 SNEGSKA (reference sequence). DNA for the CDR3: TGCAGTGCCCTAGGACTCAACGAGCGATACAATGAGCAGTTCTTC. It codes for CSALGLNERYNEQFF.

The V and J genes are TRBV15 and TRBJ1-6, with 7 bases lining up with TRBD1. Unmatched junction bases numbered 7, after V lost 5 bases and J lost 6 bases. The CDR3 has 15 residues. CDR1 and CDR2 (germline): LNHNV, YYDKDF (reference sequence). CDR3 nucleotide sequence: TGTGCCACCAGCCGCCGACAGGGACCTAATTCACCCCTCCACTTT. Translated, it gives CATSRRQGPNSPLHF.

This clonotype was detected only a few times. A single base separates this from a much larger clone, so it may be a read error. This chain uses TRBV11-2 with TRBJ1-3; D possibly corresponds to TRBD1 (6 bases). CDR3 length equals 18 residues. With 6 bases removed from V and 0 bases from J, the gap between germline ends came to 21 bases. Germline lookup yields CDR1 SGHAT and CDR2 FQNNGV. The CDR3 DNA sequence: TGTGCCAGCAGTTTTCCATCGCCAGGGGCCCTCTCTGGAAACACCATATATTTT. Protein: CASSFPSPGALSGNTIYF.

The chain combines TRBV7-9 with TRBJ2-3; D is tentatively TRBD1 or TRBD2 (5 bases each). The ends were cut back, 4 bases at V and 4 bases at J, with 12 bases in the middle. Germline CDR1 and CDR2: SEHNR and FQNEAQ (reference sequence). The CDR3 runs to 14 residues. The CDR3 coding sequence is TGTGCCAGCAGCTCCCCTCGGGGCGCAGATACGCAGTATTTT. It specifies CASSSPRGADTQYF.

On this clonotype: A read error is likely, as this CDR3 ends without the conserved phenylalanine or tryptophan. The DNA is omitted, as the CDR3 cannot be located on it reliably, and the CDR3 follows TCRdb's listing. This sequence joins TRBV20-1 and TRBJ2-1; the table gives TRBD1 as D, unverified against the DNA. The germline V gene has CDR1 DFQATT and CDR2 SNEGSKA (reference sequence). Ends included, the CDR3 has 12 residues. CDR3: CRSTAGGEGQSL.

Only a few counts were recorded for this clonotype. The J gene is TRBJ1-6, the V gene TRBV2; D not resolved. V lost 3 bases and J lost 6, with 12 bases in between. The CDR3 runs to 15 residues. Looked up from germline, CDR1 is SNHLY and CDR2 is FYNNEI. The CDR3 protein is CASSDTREVNSPLHF. The CDR3 region has the DNA TGTGCCAGCAGTGATACTAGGGAAGTTAATTCACCCCTCCACTTT. Drawing the rest from reference TRBV2 and TRBJ1-6, the complete variable domain is EPEVTQTPSHQVTQMGQEVILRCVPISNHLYFYWYRQILGQKVEFLVSFYNNEISEKSEIFDDQFSVERPDGSNFTLKIRSTKLEDSAMYFCASSDTREVNSPLHFGNGTRLTVT.

Judged by abundance, this clonotype is medium-sized. The rearrangement joins TRBV7-2 to TRBJ2-5; tentatively, D is TRBD1 or TRBD2 (5 bases each). The V end was cut by 3 bases, the J end by 0 bases, with 11 bases between. Germline values: CDR1 SGHTA, CDR2 FQGNSA. The CDR3 contains 15 residues. As DNA, the CDR3 is TGTGCCAGCAGCTTGGGCAGGGAGTACCAAGAGACCCAGTACTTC. This codes for CASSLGREYQETQYF.

This clonotype was found once. In DNA, the CDR3 is TGTGCCACCAGGACTAGCGGGACCACAGATACGCAGTATTTT. Translated: CATRTSGTTDTQYF. The chain carries TRBV24-1 and TRBJ2-3, with TRBD2 matching 11 bases. The CDR3 sequence is 14 residues long. In germline, CDR1 is KGHDR, CDR2 SFDVKD. Losses at the gene ends were 7 bases for V and 2 bases for J; bases not matched to a gene: 1.

This clonotype was detected many times. The chain carries TRBV19 and TRBJ2-1, with TRBD2 matching 8 bases. The J segment lost 2 bases and the V segment lost 3 bases, leaving 3 bases of the junction unmatched. Per germline, CDR1 LNHDA and CDR2 SQIVND (reference sequence). This CDR3 region has 15 residues. CDR3 amino acids: CASSIGGGTYNEQFF. DNA of the CDR3: TGTGCCAGTAGTATTGGCGGGGGGACCTACAATGAGCAGTTCTTC.

This clonotype was picked up many times. This sequence joins TRBV19 and TRBJ2-1, with D perhaps being TRBD1 or TRBD2 (5 bases each). V gave up 6 bases and J gave up 3 bases, with 15 bases separating them. The CDR3 contains 15 residues. The V gene's germline CDR1 is LNHDA and CDR2 SQIVND (reference sequence). CDR3 loop: CASSQERGGYNEQFF. In DNA form, the CDR3 reads TGTGCCAGTAGCCAAGAGAGGGGTGGCTACAATGAGCAGTTCTTC.

This clonotype has a handful of counts. The chain has TRBV2 and TRBJ1-3; D is unresolved. Per germline, CDR1 SNHLY and CDR2 FYNNEI. Between the trimmed V and J ends, which lost 3 bases and 0 bases, there was a span of 15 bases. The length of the CDR3 is 17 residues. CDR3: CASSDPPTGFSGNTIYF. CDR3 sequence (DNA): TGTGCCAGCAGTGATCCCCCCACGGGGTTCTCTGGAAACACCATATATTTT.

J is TRBJ2-1 and V is TRBV28, with 7 positions matching TRBD2. In germline, CDR1 is MDHEN, CDR2 SYDVKM. V shed 5 bases and J 9 bases; nucleotides not matched to a gene: 19. The CDR3 extends over 17 amino acids. CDR3 in amino acids: CASSRMRLTGGTSEQFF. The DNA for the CDR3 is TGTGCCAGCAGTAGAATGCGACTGACGGGAGGCACTAGTGAGCAGTTCTTC.

In this sample, this clonotype turned up once. The J gene is TRBJ2-5, the V gene TRBV20-1; 8 bases agree with TRBD2. With V trimmed by 2 bases and J by 4 bases, 3 bases remained unmatched. This CDR3 comprises 13 residues. Germline V gives CDR1 DFQATT, CDR2 SNEGSKA (reference sequence). As DNA, the CDR3 is TGCAGTGCTAGAAGAACTAGCGGAGAGACCCAGTACTTC. It is translated as CSARRTSGETQYF.

At least ten counts were recorded for this clonotype. The chain links TRBV4-1 to TRBJ2-6, with a tentative D call TRBD1 (6 bases). V was pared by 2 bases and J by 0 bases, with 14 bases between. Per the germline V gene, CDR1 is MGHRA and CDR2 is YSYEKL. The CDR3 covers 18 residues. DNA of the CDR3: TGCGCCAGCAGCCAATCGGACAGTACAAGCTCTGGGGCCAACGTCCTGACTTTC. This translates into CASSQSDSTSSGANVLTF.

In this sample, this clonotype is medium-sized (0.01 to 0.1%). The chain carries TRBV7-7 and TRBJ1-1; possibly TRBD1 for D (5 bases). This CDR3 has 13 residues. Trimming took off 6 bases at V and 4 bases at J, with 12 bases between the two ends. The germline V gene encodes CDR1 SSHAT and CDR2 FNYEAQ (reference sequence). The DNA of the CDR3 is TGTGCCAGCAGTACGACTAGGGGCACTGAAGCTTTCTTT. Its translation: CASSTTRGTEAFF.

Regarding this clonotype: The CDR3 does not end in the conserved phenylalanine or tryptophan, so this is likely a read error. The CDR3 nucleotides read TGTGCCAGCAGCGACATCCATAATTCACCCCTCCACCTT. Protein product: CASSDIHNSPLHL. V gene TRBV25-1 combines with J gene TRBJ1-6; D unresolved. This CDR3 region has 13 residues. V was clipped by 6 bases and J by 5 bases, with 8 bases between them. Germline assignment: CDR1 MGHDK and CDR2 SYGVNS.